Listed here are 7 T cell receptor beta chains from one sample, sequenced in a study of blood T cell repertoires in COVID-19. Clones were read by immunoSEQ multiplex PCR, and TCRdb kept only the in-frame ones, dropping some. The repertoire holds 150,000 to 180,000 clones, with about four fifths as singletons. Sequencing was done on a sample of peripheral blood. The receptors originated from a woman aged 60-75 years with acute or convalescent COVID-19.

This clone was detected a few times. The V gene is TRBV4-1, the J gene TRBJ2-7; 9 bases are shared with TRBD2. CDR3 length: 17 amino acids. Germline V gives CDR1 MGHRA, CDR2 YSYEKL. Germline trimming cut 4 bases from V and 0 bases from J; bases unmatched to any gene: 10. CDR3 protein: CASSPYPAGGSSYEQYF. In DNA, the CDR3 is TGCGCCAGCAGCCCCTATCCAGCGGGGGGTTCCTCCTACGAGCAGTACTTC.

The V gene is TRBV19, the J gene TRBJ1-3; D not resolved. Trimming removed 3 bases at V and 0 bases at J, with 6 bases between. This CDR3 spans 14 amino acids. Germline V gene data show CDR1 as LNHDA and CDR2 as SQIVND (reference sequence). The CDR3 protein is CASSIQISGNTIYF. In nucleotides, the CDR3 is TGTGCCAGTAGTATCCAGATCTCTGGAAACACCATATATTTT. The whole variable domain, remainder taken from reference TRBV19 and TRBJ1-3, is DGGITQSPKYLFRKEGQNVTLSCEQNLNHDAMYWYRQDPGQGLRLIYYSQIVNDFQKGDIAEGYSVSREKKESFPLTVTSAQKNPTAFYLCASSIQISGNTIYFGEGSWLTVV.

Details on this clone: The same CDR3 also results from other DNA sequences found in this sample. The chain combines TRBV6-5 with TRBJ2-5, with TRBD1 matching over 7 bases. CDR3 length equals 14 residues. V shed 0 bases and J 5 bases; nucleotides not matched to a gene: 3. The germline V gene encodes CDR1 MNHEY and CDR2 SVGAGI. The CDR3 region has the DNA TGTGCCAGCAGTTACTCGAGGGGGCAGGAGACCCAGTACTTC. It encodes CASSYSRGQETQYF.

This clone was counted a few times. The chain recombines TRBV3-1 (or the pseudogene TRBV3-2) with TRBJ1-5; tentative D call: TRBD1 (6 bases). V lost 5 bases to trimming and J lost 4 bases, with 6 bases between them. The germline CDR1 and CDR2 sequences are LGHDT and YNNKEL (reference sequence). The CDR3 totals 12 residues. The chain's CDR3 is CASSDRNQPQHF. The CDR3 DNA is TGTGCCAGCAGCGACAGGAATCAGCCCCAGCATTTT.

The chain carries TRBV5-1 and TRBJ1-2, with D unresolved. Germline CDR1 and CDR2: SGHRS and YFSETQ. V lost 0 bases and J lost 3, with 9 bases in between. This CDR3 comprises 14 residues. The CDR3 coding sequence is TGCGCCAGCAGCTTGGGTAGCAGAGACTATGGCTACACCTTC. This codes for CASSLGSRDYGYTF.

The chain couples TRBV7-2 to TRBJ2-1; D not resolved. V was pared by 3 bases and J by 7 bases, with 10 bases between. CDR3 length equals 13 residues. CDR1 and CDR2 from the germline V gene are SGHTA and FQGNSA. CDR3 DNA: TGTGCCAGCAGCTTGAGGTTTAGGAATGAGCAGTTCTTC. The encoded protein is CASSLRFRNEQFF.

With respect to this clone: One end of the junction is discordant with germline, which a read error may explain. V gene TRBV11-2 combines with J gene TRBJ1-1, with D possibly being TRBD1 (5 bases). The CDR3 is 14 amino acids. CDR1 and CDR2 (germline): SGHAT, FQNNGV. This chain's CDR3 is CASSLEVQGVAAYF. CDR3 sequence (DNA): TGTGCCAGCAGCTTAGAGGTTCAGGGTGTTGCCGCGTACTTT. The variable domain in full, with the rest retrieved from reference TRBV11-2 and TRBJ1-1, is EAGVAQSPRYKIIEKRQSVAFWCNPISGHATLYWYQQILGQGPKLLIQFQNNGVVDDSQLPKDRFSAERLKGVDSTLKIQPAKLEDSAVYLCASSLEVQGVAAYFGQGTRLTVV.